This TCR beta chain came from a study of cytomegalovirus exposure and HLA in healthy donors. Study results and limitations: According to the study, around 160 TCR beta chains were cytomegalovirus-associated. As a later analysis revealed, the rate of TCR association differed by HLA locus, with DRB1 most and HLA-C fewest.

The PCR had 60 Vbeta and 13 Jbeta primers. Clones were sequenced by immunoSEQ multiplex PCR, and TCRdb holds only the in-frame ones, with some missing. The table counts some 80,000 clones; around 1.2% lies in the top ten. Trimming removed 4 bases from V and 1 base from J, with 12 bases in between. The germline V gene has CDR1 SGHRS and CDR2 YFSETQ. The CDR3 loop spans 15 amino acids. Regarding this clone: Its antigen is not identified.

Specimen: PBMCs. The clonotype comes from a woman aged 25 to 45 in good health and CMV-seronegative. V gene TRBV5-1 combines with J gene TRBJ2-1; possibly TRBD2 for D (6 bases). CDR3 coding DNA: TGCGCCAGCAGCGCTGCTGGGGGGTCCTACAATGAGCAGTTCTTC. Its protein product is CASSAAGGSYNEQFF.